One and the same sample provided the 21 T cell receptor beta chains below, sequenced in a study of shared clonotypes between healthy human individuals. Assay: immunoSEQ multiplex PCR; the TCRdb copy retains only in-frame clones and omits some. Of hundreds of thousands of clones listed, about 85% are singletons. Sequenced input: PBMCs. Receptors originate from a woman aged 40 to 49 in good health. Some clones in this sample may be carry-over from other donors' samples.

The chain carries TRBV5-8 and TRBJ2-3; TRBD2 matches 10 bases. Germline loops: CDR1 SGHTS, CDR2 YDEGEE. The CDR3 extends over 18 amino acids. J gave up 4 bases and V 0 bases, and 11 bases lay outside the gene matches. CDR3 sequence (DNA): TGTGCCAGCAGCTTGGCGCCCGGGACTAGCGTCCCGGCAGATACGCAGTATTTT. Protein: CASSLAPGTSVPADTQYF.

The table lists this clone with a few counts. The V gene is TRBV21-1, the J gene TRBJ2-3; the table's D call of TRBD2 was not tested on the DNA. TRBV21-1 is recorded as a pseudogene. The CDR3 runs 15 residues. CDR3 residues: CASSMGLEGTDTQYF. The CDR3 region has the DNA TGTGCCAGCAGCATGGGACTAGAGGGCACAGATACGCAGTATTTT.

The V call is TRBV27, the J call TRBJ2-1; D is uncertain. Trimming removed 5 bases from V and 2 bases from J, with 10 bases in between. The CDR3 length is 14 residues. Germline V gene data show CDR1 as MNHEY and CDR2 as SMNVEV (reference sequence). CDR3 in amino acids: CASSPGLPYNEQFF. The CDR3 region has the DNA TGTGCCAGCAGTCCTGGATTGCCCTACAATGAGCAGTTCTTC.

V usage is TRBV18 and J usage is TRBJ2-7; possibly TRBD1 for D (7 bases). V was cut by 3 bases and J by 1 base, with 19 bases left in between. Germline V gene sequence: CDR1 KGHSH, CDR2 LQKENI. The CDR3 runs 17 residues. This CDR3 reads CASSPGTAGGKSYEQYF. CDR3 bases: TGTGCCAGCTCACCGGGGACAGCCGGGGGCAAATCCTACGAGCAGTACTTC.

This rearrangement joins TRBV12-5 to TRBJ2-1, with D hard to call. Germline V gives CDR1 LGHNT, CDR2 FRNRAP. This CDR3 is 11 amino acids long. Trimming cost V 4 bases and J 5 bases, with 3 bases left between them. CDR3 coding DNA: TGTGCTAGTGGTTCTCACAATGAGCAGTTCTTC. It specifies CASGSHNEQFF. The variable domain in full, with the rest retrieved from reference TRBV12-5 and TRBJ2-1, is DARVTQTPRHKVTEMGQEVTMRCQPILGHNTVFWYRQTMMQGLELLAYFRNRAPLDDSGMPKDRFSAEMPDATLATLKIQPSEPRDSAVYFCASGSHNEQFFGPGTRLTVL.

This sequence joins TRBV18 and TRBJ2-7; no firm D call. The CDR3 has 13 amino acids. V was clipped by 2 bases and J by 5 bases, with 10 bases between them. The germline gives CDR1 KGHSH, CDR2 LQKENI. CDR3 region: CASSPGIEDEQYF. The CDR3 region has the DNA TGTGCCAGCTCACCAGGGATAGAGGACGAGCAGTACTTC. The variable domain in full, with the rest retrieved from reference TRBV18 and TRBJ2-7, is NAGVMQNPRHLVRRRGQEARLRCSPMKGHSHVYWYRQLPEEGLKFMVYLQKENIIDESGMPKERFSAEFPKEGPSILRIQQVVRGDSAAYFCASSPGIEDEQYFGPGTRLTVT.

The chain combines TRBV29-1 with TRBJ2-5; maybe TRBD1 (6 bases). This CDR3 comprises 13 residues. V lost 7 bases and J lost 3, with 15 bases in between. Germline V lookup: CDR1 SQVTM, CDR2 ANQGSEA. Here the CDR3 reads CSALRSGEETQYF. In nucleotides, the CDR3 is TGCAGCGCCCTCCGTTCAGGGGAAGAGACCCAGTACTTC. The full variable domain, with the rest looked up from reference TRBV29-1 and TRBJ2-5, is SAVISQKPSRDICQRGTSLTIQCQVDSQVTMMFWYRQQPGQSLTLIATANQGSEATYESGFVIDKFPISRPNLTFSTLTVSNMSPEDSSIYLCSALRSGEETQYFGPGTRLLVL.

This rearrangement joins TRBV27 to TRBJ1-5; the D is unclear. Trimming cost V 2 bases and J 1 base, with 3 bases left between them. Germline CDR1 and CDR2: MNHEY and SMNVEV (reference sequence). The CDR3 runs 13 residues. The CDR3 is CASSLGSNQPQHF. In DNA form, the CDR3 reads TGTGCCAGCAGTTTAGGAAGCAATCAGCCCCAGCATTTT.

Points on this clone: Because it lacks the conserved phenylalanine or tryptophan at the end, this CDR3 is likely a read error. Because the CDR3's place on the DNA is in doubt, the DNA is left out and the CDR3 is given as listed by TCRdb. The chain combines TRBV3-1 (or the pseudogene TRBV3-2) with TRBJ2-4; the table's D call of TRBD1 was not tested on the DNA. Germline lookup yields CDR1 LGHDT and CDR2 YNNKEL (reference sequence). Counting both end residues, the CDR3 totals 9 amino acids. The CDR3: CASSQEGAL.

This chain connects TRBV7-2 to TRBJ2-7; unclear D gene. With 5 bases removed from V and 4 bases from J, the gap between germline ends came to 12 bases. The CDR3 has 13 residues. The germline CDR1 and CDR2 sequences are SGHTA and FQGNSA. The CDR3 spells CASSLHKVYEQYF. The CDR3 DNA is TGTGCCAGCAGCCTCCACAAGGTATACGAGCAGTACTTC.

This clone has only one observation. This rearrangement joins TRBV10-2 to TRBJ2-7; 13 nucleotides agree with TRBD2. Looked up from germline, CDR1 is WSHSY and CDR2 is SAAADI. The CDR3 extends over 17 amino acids. J lost 6 bases, V lost 2 bases, and 10 bases had no gene match. The CDR3 nucleotides read TGCGCCAGCAGTGAGACTAGCGGGGGGGGCGGGTCATCCGAGCAGTACTTC. Its translation is CASSETSGGGGSSEQYF.

CDR3 region: CASSVGLGGANVLTF. The CDR3 DNA sequence: TGTGCCAGCAGCGTAGGATTGGGTGGGGCCAACGTCCTGACTTTC. The chain combines TRBV9 with TRBJ2-6; D unclear. Trimming stripped 0 bases from V and 3 bases from J, with 7 bases between. The CDR3 is made up of 15 amino acids. Germline V gene lookup returns CDR1 SGDLS and CDR2 YYNGEE.

The chain combines TRBV4-1 with TRBJ1-1; D possibly corresponds to TRBD1 (5 bases). V was clipped by 0 bases and J by 3 bases, with 11 bases between them. CDR3 length equals 15 residues. Per germline, CDR1 MGHRA and CDR2 YSYEKL. As DNA, the CDR3 is TGCGCCAGCAGCCAAGATCAGGGCCCTGACACTGAAGCTTTCTTT. This encodes CASSQDQGPDTEAFF.

The DNA for the CDR3 is TGTGCCAGCAGCTTAGGAGGGGGTGTTGTTAAGCAGTACTTC. Translation gives CASSLGGGVVKQYF. This chain uses TRBV11-2 with TRBJ2-7; D is possibly TRBD1 (6 bases). Germline V lookup: CDR1 SGHAT, CDR2 FQNNGV. The CDR3 covers 14 residues. Trimming removed 1 base at V and 8 bases at J, with 15 bases between.

A few counts support this clone. This chain links TRBV2 with TRBJ2-7; 9 nucleotides match TRBD1. V lost 5 bases and J lost 3; bases outside the gene matches: 2. Germline CDR1 SNHLY, CDR2 FYNNEI. The CDR3 is 13 amino acids. The CDR3 protein is CASSRDRDYEQYF. CDR3 sequence (DNA): TGTGCCAGCAGTCGGGACAGGGACTACGAGCAGTACTTC.

The genes are TRBV11-1 and TRBJ1-3; no clear D. The CDR3 has 16 residues. V lost 3 bases and J lost 1, with 13 bases in between. Germline CDR1 and CDR2: SGHAT and FQDESV (reference sequence). CDR3 residues: CASSFGSIPSGNTIYF. Here the CDR3 DNA reads TGTGCCAGCAGCTTCGGTTCAATTCCATCTGGAAACACCATATATTTT.

The chain employs TRBV18 and TRBJ1-2, with TRBD1 matching 7 bases. CDR3 length equals 13 residues. Germline CDR1 is KGHSH and CDR2 is LQKENI. After removal of 3 bases from V and 4 bases from J, the junction contained 2 bases not matched to a gene. The DNA for the CDR3 is TGTGCCAGCTCACCTGGACAGGTCTATGGCTACACCTTC. Translation: CASSPGQVYGYTF.

V gene TRBV18 combines with J gene TRBJ2-5; D may be TRBD1 or TRBD2 (5 bases each). Per germline, CDR1 KGHSH and CDR2 LQKENI. V was cut by 2 bases and J by 7 bases, with 23 bases left in between. CDR3 length: 17 amino acids. In DNA, the CDR3 is TGTGCCAGCTCACCAGTACCCGGGACCGACCCTAGGGTGACCCAGTACTTC. This gives the protein CASSPVPGTDPRVTQYF.

The CDR3 here is CASSPFLGRGLYGYTF. The CDR3 DNA is TGTGCCAGCAGTCCATTCTTGGGCAGGGGGCTCTATGGCTACACCTTC. This sequence joins TRBV27 and TRBJ1-2, with TRBD1 matching 8 bases. CDR3 size: 16 residues. Germline lookup yields CDR1 MNHEY and CDR2 SMNVEV (reference sequence). V was pared by 5 bases and J by 4 bases, with 12 bases of the junction left unmatched.

V gene TRBV10-1 combines with J gene TRBJ2-1, with 9 bases lining up with TRBD1. This CDR3 is 15 amino acids long. Losses at the gene ends were 2 bases for V and 1 base for J; bases not matched to a gene: 0. The germline gives CDR1 WNHNN, CDR2 SYGVQD (reference sequence). This chain's CDR3 is CASSEGQGSYNEQFF. CDR3 sequence (DNA): TGCGCCAGCAGTGAGGGACAGGGGTCCTACAATGAGCAGTTCTTC.

This clone was observed a few times. J is TRBJ2-1 and V is TRBV9, with 9 positions matching TRBD1. The CDR3 is made up of 13 amino acids. CDR1 SGDLS and CDR2 YYNGEE come from the germline V gene. V lost 6 bases and J lost 8; bases outside the gene matches: 6. The DNA for the CDR3 is TGTGCCAGCACGGGACAGGGTCTCCATGAGCAGTTCTTC. This translates into CASTGQGLHEQFF.